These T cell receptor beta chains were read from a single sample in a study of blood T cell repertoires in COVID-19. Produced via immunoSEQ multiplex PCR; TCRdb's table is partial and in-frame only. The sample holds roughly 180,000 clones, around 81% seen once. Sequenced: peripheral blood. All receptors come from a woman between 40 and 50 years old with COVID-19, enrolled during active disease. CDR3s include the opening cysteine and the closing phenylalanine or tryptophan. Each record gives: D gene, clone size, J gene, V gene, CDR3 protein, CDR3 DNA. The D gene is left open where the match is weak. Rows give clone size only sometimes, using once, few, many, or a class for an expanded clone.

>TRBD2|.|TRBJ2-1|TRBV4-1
CASSQGGLAGVRVWNEQFF
TGCGCCAGCAGCCAAGGGGGACTAGCGGGAGTACGGGTATGGAATGAGCAGTTCTTC
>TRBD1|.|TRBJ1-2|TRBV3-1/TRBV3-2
CASSQDTGGRGYTF
TGTGCCAGCAGCCAAGATACAGGGGGCCGTGGCTACACCTTC
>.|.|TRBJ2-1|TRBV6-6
CASTGGSTGNEQFF
TGTGCCAGCACTGGAGGTAGCACGGGGAATGAGCAGTTCTTC
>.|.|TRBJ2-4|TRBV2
CASSDRVNIQYF
TGTGCCAGCAGTGACAGGGTCAACATTCAGTACTTC
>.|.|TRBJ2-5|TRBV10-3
CAISGRDQETQYF
TGTGCCATCAGTGGGCGGGATCAAGAGACCCAGTACTTC
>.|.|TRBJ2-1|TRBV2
CASSVPPEVNEQFF
TGTGCCAGCAGTGTACCTCCTGAGGTGAATGAGCAGTTCTTC
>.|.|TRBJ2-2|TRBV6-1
CASTLVLGGTGELFF
TGTGCCAGCACCCTGGTCTTAGGAGGTACTGGGGAGCTGTTTTTT
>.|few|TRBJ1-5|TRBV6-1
CASSDGANQPQHF
TGTGCCAGCAGTGATGGAGCGAATCAGCCCCAGCATTTT
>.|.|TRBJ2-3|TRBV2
CASSASADTQYF
TGTGCCAGCAGTGCCTCCGCAGATACGCAGTATTTT
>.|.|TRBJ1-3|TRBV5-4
CASSSNSGNTIYF
TGTGCCAGCAGCTCCAACTCTGGAAACACCATATATTTT
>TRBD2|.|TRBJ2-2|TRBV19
CASSIEPSGRIETGELFF
TGTGCCAGTAGTATAGAGCCTAGCGGGAGAATAGAGACCGGGGAGCTGTTTTTT